This T cell receptor (beta chain) was captured by sequencing in a study of cytomegalovirus exposure and HLA in healthy donors. The study ran its PCR with 60 Vbeta and 13 Jbeta primers. Using immunoSEQ multiplex PCR, the repertoire was profiled, and TCRdb retains in-frame clones only, with some absent. This sample has roughly 130,000 clones, with roughly 74% found just once. Germline assignment: CDR1 LNHNV and CDR2 YYDKDF (reference sequence). Trimming cost V 0 bases and J 7 bases, with 10 bases left between them. The CDR3 is made up of 13 amino acids. The rearrangement joins TRBV15 to TRBJ2-7, with D possibly being TRBD1 (6 bases). The TCR comes from a woman aged 50 to 60 in good health and CMV-seropositive. The specimen was PBMCs. The CDR3 reads CATSRDAGTEQYF. The CDR3 nucleotides are TGTGCCACCAGCAGAGATGCAGGGACAGAGCAGTACTTC.